The 8 T cell receptor beta chains below were found in one sample sequenced in a study of blood T cell repertoires in COVID-19. Only in-frame clones appear in the TCRdb table, and some are missing; sequencing was by immunoSEQ multiplex PCR. The sample carries about 150,000 clones, roughly 80% recorded once. The specimen sequenced was PBMCs or T cells enriched from blood (not recorded which). These receptors were collected from a man aged 50 to 59 who had recovered from COVID-19.

Only a few counts were recorded for this clone. This chain uses TRBV7-9 with TRBJ2-1; 9 bases line up with TRBD2. Trimming removed 1 base from V and 6 bases from J; junction bases left unmatched: 7. Germline assignment: CDR1 SEHNR and CDR2 FQNEAQ (reference sequence). This CDR3 contains 16 residues. The CDR3 reads CASSLGRGGTSNEQFF. CDR3 nucleotides: TGTGCCAGCAGCTTAGGGCGGGGGGGGACCAGCAATGAGCAGTTCTTC.

The J gene is TRBJ1-1, the V gene TRBV6-6, with 7 bases fitting TRBD1. V trimming: 2 bases; J trimming: 6 bases; junction bases outside the gene matches: 9. Per the germline V gene, CDR1 is MNHNY and CDR2 is SVGAGI (reference sequence). The CDR3 covers 15 residues. The CDR3: CASSYGGQGDAEAFF. The CDR3 DNA reads TGTGCCAGCAGTTACGGTGGTCAGGGGGACGCTGAAGCTTTCTTT.

The V call is TRBV9, the J call TRBJ2-7, with 9 bases lining up with TRBD1. This CDR3 comprises 14 residues. With V trimmed by 3 bases and J by 3 bases, 4 bases remained unmatched. CDR1 is SGDLS, CDR2 YYNGEE, per germline. In DNA, the CDR3 is TGTGCCAGCAGCGCCGGGACAGGGATCTACGAGCAGTACTTC. It encodes CASSAGTGIYEQYF.

This clone was detected only a few times. The gene calls are TRBV3-1 (or the pseudogene TRBV3-2) and TRBJ1-3; D ambiguous. Trimming shortened V by 0 bases and J by 4 bases, and 7 bases separated the two germline ends. The CDR3 covers 14 residues. Germline V gene lookup returns CDR1 LGHDT and CDR2 YNNKEL (reference sequence). CDR3: CASSQESRGNTIYF. DNA of the CDR3: TGTGCCAGCAGCCAAGAATCTAGAGGAAACACCATATATTTT.

Details on this clone: The junction differs from germline at one of its ends, possibly a read error. V usage is TRBV7-7 and J usage is TRBJ2-3; TRBD2 aligns across 10 bases. This CDR3 contains 15 residues. Germline V gives CDR1 SSHAT, CDR2 FNYEAQ (reference sequence). The CDR3 bases are TGTGCTAGCAGCATAAGCGGGGGGGCCAAAGATACGCAGTATTTT. It is translated as CASSISGGAKDTQYF.

The chain recombines TRBV10-3 with TRBJ1-6; 7 bases are shared with TRBD1. CDR3 length equals 13 residues. Trimming cost V 7 bases and J 5 bases; bases outside gene matches: 2. Germline assignment: CDR1 ENHRY and CDR2 SYGVKD. The CDR3 loop reads CAITGTDNSPLHF. The CDR3 bases are TGTGCCATCACTGGGACAGATAATTCACCCCTCCACTTT.

The chain recombines TRBV30 with TRBJ2-1, with D maybe TRBD2 (6 bases). The CDR3 has 11 residues. The germline CDR1 and CDR2 sequences are GTSNPN and SVGIG (reference sequence). The CDR3 bases are TGTGCGTCCGGGACTGGCAATGAGCAGTTCTTC. Amino acid sequence: CASGTGNEQFF.

This clone was seen only a few times. The chain carries TRBV2 and TRBJ2-7; 8 bases match TRBD1. Germline CDR1 SNHLY, CDR2 FYNNEI. This CDR3 is 14 amino acids long. Germline trimming cut 6 bases from V and 3 bases from J; bases unmatched to any gene: 7. The CDR3 sequence: CASSVGTGSYEQYF. The CDR3 nucleotides read TGTGCCAGCAGCGTCGGGACAGGAAGCTACGAGCAGTACTTC.